This TCR beta chain is drawn from a study of vaccination and CD4 T cells after COVID-19. Overall study: Investigators stimulated cells with overlapping spike peptides drawn from SARS-CoV-2, HCoV-NL63, HCoV-OC43 and HCoV-229E.

Noted treatment: approximately 9-day PBMC culture with coronavirus spike peptide pools or control peptides (ViraFEST assay). After being plated at over 1.5 million per well, PBMCs were cultured with 9 to 10 IU/ml IL-2 and approximately 9.2 ug/ml peptide pools. This clonotype was seen only a few times. Its specificity is not known. Sequencing of cultured CD4+ T cell DNA used the Oncomine TCR Beta short-read assay. Cultured CD4+ T cells yielded the extracted genomic DNA. From the PCR reads, TCRdb called clonotypes with MiXCR, one entry per CDR3 protein. The table records 20,000 to 30,000 distinct CDR3 sequences, approximately 67% of them present only once. Study results and caveats: Spike mono-reactivity was found in 304 of 307 vaccine-specific clones from convalescent patients.

The CDR3 length is 13 residues. Germline V lookup: CDR1 LNHDA, CDR2 SQIVND (reference sequence). V was clipped by 5 bases and J by 2 bases, with 8 bases between them. This chain links TRBV19 with TRBJ2-3, with D possibly being TRBD1 or TRBD2 (5 bases each). This specimen was CD4+ T cells from blood, cultured in vitro, taken after SARS-CoV-2 vaccination. The source is a human donor who received a COVID-19 vaccine. The CDR3 loop is CASSPGTTDTQYF. CDR3 DNA sequence: TGTGCCAGTAGTCCTGGGACCACAGATACGCAGTATTTT.